This T cell receptor (beta chain) is drawn from a study of OX40 agonist ivuxolimab in advanced cancers. The overall study: Patients achieving partial responses numbered three: one hepatocellular carcinoma case and two cutaneous melanoma cases. Study-level points and caveats: Averaged across samples, CD8+ T cells carried more expanded clones than CD4+ did.

V was trimmed by 0 bases and J by 10 bases, leaving 15 bases between them. Germline CDR1 KGHSH, CDR2 LQKENI. The CDR3 sequence is 15 residues long. Using immunoSEQ multiplex PCR, the repertoire was profiled, and TCRdb retains in-frame clones only, with some absent. The sample includes around 100,000 clones, 80% to 90% seen only once; the top ten take 0.3% to 0.4%. Details on this clone: Its antigen remains unknown.

This clonotype was sampled from an adult with an advanced solid tumor such as melanoma, head and neck, liver or kidney cancer. Sequences were derived from CD4+ or CD8+ T cells sorted from blood, sampled in a trial of the OX40 agonist ivuxolimab. The V call is TRBV18, the J call TRBJ2-2; the D is unclear. The CDR3 DNA is TGTGCCAGCTCACCACCGGGAATTCCTAATGAGGAGCTGTTTTTT. This codes for CASSPPGIPNEELFF.